This T cell receptor (beta chain) was captured in a study of blood T cells in healthy people across ages. Background on the study: Roughly one uniquely barcoded beta molecule per two T cells was captured. Study-level points and caveats: Estimated diversity, derived from one million T cells, was regarded as an underestimate.

Primers used in a second PCR of about 7 to 11 cycles were a sample-barcoded 5' primer and a J-beta primer mix. Through a template-switch adaptor with 12 random nucleotides, each cDNA molecule received a tag. TCRdb reprocessed the 5' RACE reads with MiXCR, giving one entry per CDR3 protein. This table has roughly 1.9 million distinct CDR3 sequences, roughly 43% appearing once. This clonotype was recorded a few times. The antigen remains undetermined. The germline V gene has CDR1 SEHNR and CDR2 FQNEAQ (reference sequence). This CDR3 has 18 amino acids. The V and J ends lost 4 bases and 7 bases, in that order; junction bases with no gene match: 18.

The genes are TRBV7-9 and TRBJ2-1; 8 nucleotides match TRBD1. This receptor was taken from a human donor in good health. Sequencing used blood. CDR3 bases: TGTGCCAGCAGCTCCACTATGGGGGACAGGTGGAACGATAATGAGCAGTTCTTC. Amino acids: CASSSTMGDRWNDNEQFF.